These 8 T cell receptor beta chains were sequenced from one sample in a study of T cells in Graves' hyperthyroidism and ophthalmopathy. The investigators amplified TCR beta CDR3 regions from RNA transcripts. Carried out on the TCR CDR3, a first-round RT-PCR used the HTBI primer set. MiXCR, applied by TCRdb to the multiplex PCR reads, yields one record per CDR3 protein. The sample yields nearly 600,000 distinct CDR3 sequences, around 13% seen once. What was sequenced was blood. Receptors originate from a woman in her thirties with Graves' hyperthyroidism that later progressed to Graves' ophthalmopathy.

Comment on this clonotype: The junction departs from germline at one end; a sequencing error may be responsible. This chain connects TRBV2 to TRBJ1-4; D may be TRBD1 (6 bases). CDR1 SNHLY and CDR2 FYNNEI come from the germline V gene. The CDR3 loop spans 10 amino acids. In nucleotides, the CDR3 is TGTGCCAGCAGTGAAGACGGGACAACCTTT. Translation: CASSEDGTTF.

This chain connects TRBV7-2 to TRBJ2-5; D remains ambiguous. The CDR3 length is 15 residues. The V gene lost 1 base and the J gene lost 4 bases, with 13 bases spanning the gap. The germline V gene encodes CDR1 SGHTA and CDR2 FQGNSA. CDR3 region: CASSLDPSRIETQYF. The CDR3 DNA reads as TGTGCCAGCAGCTTAGATCCCAGTCGAATAGAGACCCAGTACTTC. Full variable domain (remainder filled in from reference TRBV7-2 and TRBJ2-5): GAGVSQSPSNKVTEKGKDVELRCDPISGHTALYWYRQSLGQGLEFLIYFQGNSAPDKSGLPSDRFSAERTGGSVSTLTIQRTQQEDSAVYLCASSLDPSRIETQYFGPGTRLLVL.

As for this clonotype: This may be a read error, as it is one base from a much larger clone. The gene calls are TRBV7-2 and TRBJ1-2; D is unclear. The CDR3 is 13 residues long. Germline CDR1 and CDR2: SGHTA and FQGNSA. In nucleotides, the CDR3 is TGTGCCAGCAGCTTAGTTGCCGCGGGAGGCTGCACCTTC. This encodes CASSLVAAGGCTF.

This clonotype was counted between two and nine times. The gene calls are TRBV28 and TRBJ1-4; 11 bases fit TRBD1. CDR1 and CDR2 from the germline V gene are MDHEN and SYDVKM. The CDR3 is 14 residues long. J was trimmed by 12 bases and V by 10 bases; bases with no gene match: 13. The CDR3 sequence is CATLPWTGGGQLFF. The CDR3 region has the DNA TGTGCCACCCTGCCCTGGACAGGGGGCGGGCAACTGTTTTTT.

This clonotype was counted at least ten times. The chain is built from TRBV6-2 or TRBV6-3 and TRBJ2-3; D is possibly TRBD1 (5 bases). V shed 4 bases and J shed 2 bases, with 13 bases lying between them. Germline V CDR1 and CDR2: MNHEY, SVGEGT. The CDR3 length is 15 residues. This CDR3 reads CASSSRADLTDTQYF. DNA for the CDR3: TGTGCCAGCAGTTCCAGGGCCGATCTCACAGATACGCAGTATTTT.

The chain has TRBV4-1 and TRBJ2-2; D may correspond to TRBD1 or TRBD2 (6 bases each). V gave up 3 bases and J gave up 3 bases, with 23 bases separating them. CDR1 and CDR2 from the germline V gene are MGHRA and YSYEKL. CDR3 length equals 19 residues. For the CDR3, the DNA is TGCGCCAGCAGCCATGTCTCGACAGATTGGGGGGCGGACACCGGGGAGCTGTTTTTT. Translated, it gives CASSHVSTDWGADTGELFF.

This sequence joins TRBV7-9 and TRBJ1-1; the match to TRBD1 covers 9 bases. In germline, CDR1 is SEHNR, CDR2 FQNEAQ (reference sequence). The CDR3 length is 16 residues. Germline trimming cut 5 bases from V and 5 bases from J; bases unmatched to any gene: 12. The CDR3 DNA reads as TGTGCCAGCAGCCTACCATCCGGGACAGGGAGTACTGAAGCTTTCTTT. Amino acid sequence: CASSLPSGTGSTEAFF. The variable domain in full, with the rest retrieved from reference TRBV7-9 and TRBJ1-1, is DTGVSQNPRHKITKRGQNVTFRCDPISEHNRLYWYRQTLGQGPEFLTYFQNEAQLEKSRLLSDRFSAERPKGSFSTLEIQRTEQGDSAMYLCASSLPSGTGSTEAFFGQGTRLTVV.

This clonotype was recorded at least ten times. The rearrangement uses TRBV28 and TRBJ1-2; 7 nucleotides line up with TRBD1. Germline V gene sequence: CDR1 MDHEN, CDR2 SYDVKM. V dropped 5 bases and J dropped 0; count of bases not matched to a gene: 12. The length of the CDR3 is 17 residues. CDR3 DNA sequence: TGTGCCAGCAGTCCAGGGGGTGAGCCACTATCTAACTATGGCTACACCTTC. Translation gives CASSPGGEPLSNYGYTF.